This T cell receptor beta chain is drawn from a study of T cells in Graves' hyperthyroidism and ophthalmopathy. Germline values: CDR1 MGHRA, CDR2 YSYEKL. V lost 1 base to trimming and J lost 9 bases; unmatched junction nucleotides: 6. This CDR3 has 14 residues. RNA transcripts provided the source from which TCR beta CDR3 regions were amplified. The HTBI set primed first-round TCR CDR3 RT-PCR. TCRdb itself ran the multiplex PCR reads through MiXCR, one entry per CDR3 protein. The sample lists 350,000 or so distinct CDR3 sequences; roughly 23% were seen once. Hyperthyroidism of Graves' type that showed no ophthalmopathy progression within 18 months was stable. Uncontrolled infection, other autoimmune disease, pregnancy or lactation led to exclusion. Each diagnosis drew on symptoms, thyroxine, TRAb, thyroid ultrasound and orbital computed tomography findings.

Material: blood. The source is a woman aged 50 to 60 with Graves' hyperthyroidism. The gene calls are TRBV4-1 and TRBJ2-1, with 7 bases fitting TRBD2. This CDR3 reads CASSQGGGRAEQFF. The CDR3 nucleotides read TGCGCCAGCAGCCAAGGGGGGGGGAGGGCTGAGCAGTTCTTC.